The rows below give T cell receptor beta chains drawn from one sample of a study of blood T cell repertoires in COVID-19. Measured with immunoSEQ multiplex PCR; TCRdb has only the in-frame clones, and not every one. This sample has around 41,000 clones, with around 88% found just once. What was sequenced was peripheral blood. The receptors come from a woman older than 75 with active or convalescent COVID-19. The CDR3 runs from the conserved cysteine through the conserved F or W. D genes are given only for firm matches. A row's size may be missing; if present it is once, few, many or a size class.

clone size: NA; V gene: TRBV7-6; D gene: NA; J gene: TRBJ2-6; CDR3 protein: CASSLLSSGANVLTF; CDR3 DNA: TGTGCCAGCAGCTTACTCAGCTCTGGGGCCAACGTCCTGACTTTC
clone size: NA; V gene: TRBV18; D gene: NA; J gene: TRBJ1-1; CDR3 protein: CASSPRQAVDTEAFF; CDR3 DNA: TGTGCCAGCTCACCCAGACAGGCTGTAGACACTGAAGCTTTCTTT
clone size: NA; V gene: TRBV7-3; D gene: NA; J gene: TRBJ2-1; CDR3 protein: CASSPIAGVAEQFF; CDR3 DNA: TGTGCCAGCAGCCCGATTGCTGGAGTTGCTGAGCAGTTCTTC
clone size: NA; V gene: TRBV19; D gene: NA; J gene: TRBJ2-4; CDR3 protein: CASSIDLPGQNVIQYF; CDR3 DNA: TGTGCCAGTAGTATAGATCTACCAGGACAGAATGTCATTCAGTACTTC
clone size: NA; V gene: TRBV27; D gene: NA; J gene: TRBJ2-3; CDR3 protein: CASSLGGRGSTDTQYF; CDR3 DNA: TGTGCCAGCAGCCTAGGGGGGAGGGGGAGTACAGATACGCAGTATTTT
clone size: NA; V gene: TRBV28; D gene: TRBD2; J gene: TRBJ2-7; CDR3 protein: CASRASGSSYEQYF; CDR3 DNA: TGTGCCAGCAGAGCTAGCGGGAGCTCCTACGAGCAGTACTTC
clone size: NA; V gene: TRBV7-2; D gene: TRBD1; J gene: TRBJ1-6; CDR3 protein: CASSLTGTGNSPLHF; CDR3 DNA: TGTGCCAGCAGTTTGACCGGGACAGGGAACTCACCCCTCCACTTT
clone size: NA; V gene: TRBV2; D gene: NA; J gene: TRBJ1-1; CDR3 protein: CASPVKTGGTEAFF; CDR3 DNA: TGTGCCAGCCCGGTAAAGACTGGAGGCACTGAAGCTTTCTTT
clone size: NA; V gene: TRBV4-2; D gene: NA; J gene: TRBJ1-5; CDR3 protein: CASSQDRGPRQPQHF; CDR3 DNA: TGTGCCAGCAGCCAAGATAGGGGTCCCAGGCAGCCCCAGCATTTT
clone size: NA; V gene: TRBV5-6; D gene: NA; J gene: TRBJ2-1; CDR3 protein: CASSSWGRDEQFF; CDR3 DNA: TGTGCCAGCTCCAGCTGGGGCCGCGATGAGCAGTTCTTC
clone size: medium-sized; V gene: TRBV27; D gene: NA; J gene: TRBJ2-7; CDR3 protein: CATRPGGSPYEQYF; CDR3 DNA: TGTGCCACCAGGCCCGGGGGATCCCCCTACGAGCAGTACTTC
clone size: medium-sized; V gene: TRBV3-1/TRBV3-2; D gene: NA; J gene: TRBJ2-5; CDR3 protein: CASSQFPGNQETQYF; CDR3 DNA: TGTGCCAGCAGCCAGTTCCCAGGCAACCAAGAGACCCAGTACTTC
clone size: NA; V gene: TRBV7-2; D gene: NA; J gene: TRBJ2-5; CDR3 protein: CASSLSETQYF; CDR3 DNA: TGTGCCAGCAGCCTCTCTGAGACCCAGTACTTC
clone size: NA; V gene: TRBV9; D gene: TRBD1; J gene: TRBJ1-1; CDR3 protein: CASSPRQGTMNTEAFF; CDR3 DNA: TGTGCCAGCAGCCCTCGACAGGGTACAATGAACACTGAAGCTTTCTTT
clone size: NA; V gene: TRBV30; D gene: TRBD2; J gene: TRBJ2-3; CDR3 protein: CAWSNGLAGTDTQYF; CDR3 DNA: TGTGCCTGGAGTAACGGACTAGCGGGCACAGATACGCAGTATTTT
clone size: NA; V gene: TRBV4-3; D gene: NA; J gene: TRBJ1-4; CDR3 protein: CASSQSRTTNEKLFF; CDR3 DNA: TGCGCCAGCAGCCAGTCCAGAACAACTAATGAAAAACTGTTTTTT
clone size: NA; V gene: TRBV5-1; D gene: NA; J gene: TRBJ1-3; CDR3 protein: CASSLGSGLGNTIYF; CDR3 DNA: TGCGCCAGCAGCTTGGGTTCCGGGTTAGGAAACACCATATATTTT
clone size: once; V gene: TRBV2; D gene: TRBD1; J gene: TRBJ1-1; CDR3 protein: CASRETGVNTEAFF; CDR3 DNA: TGTGCCAGCAGAGAGACAGGGGTTAACACTGAAGCTTTCTTT
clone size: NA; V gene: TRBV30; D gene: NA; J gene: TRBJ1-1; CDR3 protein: CASLTVYTEAFF; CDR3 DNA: TGTGCCTCGTTGACAGTCTACACTGAAGCTTTCTTT
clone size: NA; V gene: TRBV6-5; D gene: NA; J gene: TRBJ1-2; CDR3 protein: CASSYDRKVHGYTF; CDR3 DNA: TGTGCCAGCAGTTACGACAGAAAGGTCCATGGCTACACCTTC
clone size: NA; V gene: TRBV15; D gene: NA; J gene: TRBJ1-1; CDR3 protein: CATALITVMNTEAFF; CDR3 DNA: TGTGCCACCGCTCTCATCACAGTTATGAACACTGAAGCTTTCTTT
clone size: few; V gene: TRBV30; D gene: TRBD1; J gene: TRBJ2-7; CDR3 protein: CAWGVWDRYYEQYF; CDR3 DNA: TGTGCCTGGGGGGTCTGGGACAGGTACTACGAGCAGTACTTC
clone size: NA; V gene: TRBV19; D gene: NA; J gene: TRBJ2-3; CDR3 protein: CASRDSGGTDTQYF; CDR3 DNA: TGTGCCAGTCGGGATTCAGGGGGCACAGATACGCAGTATTTT
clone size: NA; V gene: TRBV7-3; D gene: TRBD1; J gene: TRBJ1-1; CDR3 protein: CASSFQGVGEAFF; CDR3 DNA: TGTGCCAGCAGCTTTCAGGGGGTGGGTGAAGCTTTCTTT
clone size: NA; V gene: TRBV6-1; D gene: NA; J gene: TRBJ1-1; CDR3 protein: CASSESLNTEAFF; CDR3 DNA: TGTGCCAGCAGTGAAAGCTTGAACACTGAAGCTTTCTTT
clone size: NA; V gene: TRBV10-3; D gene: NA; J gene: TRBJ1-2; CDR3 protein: CAISESSRRTENYGYTF; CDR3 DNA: TGTGCCATCAGTGAGTCATCTCGTAGGACAGAAAACTATGGCTACACCTTC
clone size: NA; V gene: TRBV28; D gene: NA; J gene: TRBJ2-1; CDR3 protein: CASSSSNEQFF; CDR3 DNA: TGTGCCAGCAGTTCCAGCAATGAGCAGTTCTTC
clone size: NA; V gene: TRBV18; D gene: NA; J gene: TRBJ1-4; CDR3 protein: CASSPRQPTNEKLFF; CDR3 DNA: TGTGCCAGCTCACCTCGACAGCCAACTAATGAAAAACTGTTTTTT
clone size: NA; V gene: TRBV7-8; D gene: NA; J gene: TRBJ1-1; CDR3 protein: CASSLVPMNTEAFF; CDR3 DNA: TGTGCCAGCAGCTTAGTTCCCATGAACACTGAAGCTTTCTTT
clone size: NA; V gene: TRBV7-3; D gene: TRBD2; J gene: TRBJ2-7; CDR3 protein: CASSLNGGPTKGLAGNYEQYF; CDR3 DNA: TGTGCCAGCAGCTTAAATGGGGGGCCCACTAAAGGACTAGCGGGCAACTACGAGCAGTACTTC
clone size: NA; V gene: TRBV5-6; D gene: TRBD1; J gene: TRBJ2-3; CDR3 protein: CATRQGHLLSTDTQYF; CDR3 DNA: TGTGCCACTCGACAGGGCCACCTACTCAGCACAGATACGCAGTATTTT
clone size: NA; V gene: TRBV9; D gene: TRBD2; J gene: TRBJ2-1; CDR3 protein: CASSTGLAGGPGNEQFF; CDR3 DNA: TGTGCCAGCAGCACGGGACTAGCGGGAGGGCCTGGTAATGAGCAGTTCTTC
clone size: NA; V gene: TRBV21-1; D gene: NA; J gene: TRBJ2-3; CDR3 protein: CASSKATSGLTSTDTQYF; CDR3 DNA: TGTGCCAGCAGCAAAGCCACTAGCGGACTAACTAGCACAGATACGCAGTATTTT
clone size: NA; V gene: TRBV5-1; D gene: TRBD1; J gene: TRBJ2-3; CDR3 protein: CASSLGPGTGFTDTQYF; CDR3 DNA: TGCGCCAGCAGCTTGGGCCCCGGGACAGGGTTCACAGATACGCAGTATTTT
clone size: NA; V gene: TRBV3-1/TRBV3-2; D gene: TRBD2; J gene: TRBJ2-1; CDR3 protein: CASSQATSSEQFF; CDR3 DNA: TGTGCCAGCAGCCAAGCGACTAGCTCTGAGCAGTTCTTC
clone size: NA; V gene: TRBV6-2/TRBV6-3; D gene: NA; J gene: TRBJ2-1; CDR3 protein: CASSYPRLLGRLGGNEQFF; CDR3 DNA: TGTGCCAGCAGTTACCCCCGGTTGTTGGGCCGACTAGGTGGCAATGAGCAGTTCTTC
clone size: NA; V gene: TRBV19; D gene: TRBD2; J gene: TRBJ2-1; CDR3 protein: CASSIASGRAFLLNEQFF; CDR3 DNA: TGTGCCAGTAGTATAGCTAGCGGGAGGGCCTTTCTCCTCAATGAGCAGTTCTTC
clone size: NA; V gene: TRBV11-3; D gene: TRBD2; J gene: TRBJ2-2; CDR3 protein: CASSLDFRGASGNTGELFF; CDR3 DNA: TGTGCCAGCAGCTTAGATTTTAGAGGCGCTAGCGGGAACACCGGGGAGCTGTTTTTT
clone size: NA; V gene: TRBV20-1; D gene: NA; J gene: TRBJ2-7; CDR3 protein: CSASSPNFFYEQYF; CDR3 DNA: TGCAGTGCTAGTAGCCCAAACTTCTTCTACGAGCAGTACTTC
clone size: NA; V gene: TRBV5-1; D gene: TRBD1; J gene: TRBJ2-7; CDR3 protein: CASSLGQGATYEQYF; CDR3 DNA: TGCGCCAGCAGCTTGGGACAGGGGGCTACCTACGAGCAGTACTTC
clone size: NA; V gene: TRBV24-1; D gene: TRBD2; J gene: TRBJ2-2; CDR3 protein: CATGLAGHSGELFF; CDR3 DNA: TGTGCCACGGGACTAGCGGGACACTCCGGGGAGCTGTTTTTT
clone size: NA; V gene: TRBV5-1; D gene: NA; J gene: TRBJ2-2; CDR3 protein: CARGATGELFF; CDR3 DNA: TGCGCCAGGGGGGCCACCGGGGAGCTGTTTTTT
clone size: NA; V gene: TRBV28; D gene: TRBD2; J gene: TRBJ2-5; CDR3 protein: CASSLVGGRFPKTQYF; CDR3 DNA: TGTGCCAGCAGTTTAGTGGGCGGGAGGTTTCCAAAGACCCAGTACTTC
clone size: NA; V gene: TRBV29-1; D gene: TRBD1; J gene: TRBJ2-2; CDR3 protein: CSVLGTGANTGELFF; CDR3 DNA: TGCAGCGTTTTGGGGACAGGGGCTAACACCGGGGAGCTGTTTTTT
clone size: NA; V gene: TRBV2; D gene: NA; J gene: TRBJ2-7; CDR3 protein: CASGLAYEQYF; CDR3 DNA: TGTGCCTCAGGGCTAGCCTACGAGCAGTACTTC
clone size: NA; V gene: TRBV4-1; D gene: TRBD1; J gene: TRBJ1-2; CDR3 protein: CASSQDRTGTVIYGYTF; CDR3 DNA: TGCGCCAGCAGCCAAGACAGGACAGGAACCGTCATTTATGGCTACACCTTC
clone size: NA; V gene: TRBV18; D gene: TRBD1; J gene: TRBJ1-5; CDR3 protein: CASSPGQDQPQHF; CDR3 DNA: TGTGCCAGCTCACCTGGACAGGATCAGCCCCAGCATTTT
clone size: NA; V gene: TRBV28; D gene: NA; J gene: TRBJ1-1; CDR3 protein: CASSQRDTEAFF; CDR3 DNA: TGTGCCAGCAGTCAAAGAGACACTGAAGCTTTCTTT